This T cell receptor beta chain was sequenced during a study of response to subunit inactivated influenza vaccine. One entry per CDR3 protein results from TCRdb running MiXCR on the RT-PCR reads. The table records 530,000 or so distinct CDR3 sequences, approximately 12% of them present only once. The CDR3 contains 14 residues. Deletions cut 3 bases from V and 1 base from J, with 9 bases between. CDR1 is DFQATT and CDR2 is SNEGSKA in the germline V gene (reference sequence). Study-level findings and limits: Few additional T cells are recruited per seasonal influenza vaccination, authors suggested.

This clonotype occurred a few times. Its antigen remains unknown. The rearrangement joins TRBV20-1 to TRBJ2-2; weak D call: TRBD2 (6 bases). The sequencing here drew on PBMCs from blood, taken on the day of vaccination. This TCR was recovered from a man aged 50 to 59 who received an inactivated influenza vaccine. CDR3 coding DNA: TGCAGTGCTAGGCAGGGAGGGAACACCGGGGAGCTGTTTTTT. Its protein product is CSARQGGNTGELFF.